This is a list of T cell receptor beta chains from one sample in a study of graft-versus-host responses after intestinal transplantation. Data came from immunoSEQ multiplex PCR; TCRdb stores just in-frame clones and leaves some out. The table shows nearly 25,000 clones, with about 39% occurring only once. The specimen comprised alloreactive CD4+ T cells from a mixed lymphocyte reaction culture, sampled before intestinal transplant. The receptors come from a human patient who received an intestinal transplant. Each CDR3 is given with its conserved first and last residue. D genes are given only for firm matches. Not every row has a clone size; where given, it reads once, few, many or a size class.

D,V,size,J,DNA,CDR3
.,TRBV7-6,few,TRBJ1-2,TGTGCCAGCAGCTCTCGGTTGGAGGGCTGGGGCTACACCTTC,CASSSRLEGWGYTF
.,TRBV7-9,once,TRBJ1-6,TGTGCCATCTCGAGGGGGGGGAGCTCCTATAATTCACCCCTCCACTTT,CAISRGGSSYNSPLHF
.,TRBV5-4,once,TRBJ2-7,TGTGCCAGCAGCTTGGGAGTCAGGGGTTCCTACGAGCAGTACTTC,CASSLGVRGSYEQYF
.,TRBV18,.,TRBJ2-5,TGTGCCAGCTCACCGTTCCGTGGAGGGGAGACCCAGTACTTC,CASSPFRGGETQYF
TRBD2,TRBV30,.,TRBJ2-3,TGTGCCTGGAGTACACGACTAGCGGGTACGCAGTATTTT,CAWSTRLAGTQYF
.,TRBV19,.,TRBJ2-7,TGTGCCAGTAGTATAGCGGGAGCCCCATCCTACGAGCAGTACTTC,CASSIAGAPSYEQYF
.,TRBV29-1,.,TRBJ1-4,TGCAGCGCCGTGACTAACTCGAGGGAAAAACTGTTTTTT,CSAVTNSREKLFF
.,TRBV7-6,once,TRBJ2-5,TGTGCCAGCAGCTTAGTAGTACCCGGGGGAGAGACCCAGTACTTC,CASSLVVPGGETQYF
TRBD2,TRBV27,.,TRBJ2-7,TGTGCCAGCAGTCCGATCAGACTAGCGGGAGGGCCCATCTACGAGCAGTACTTC,CASSPIRLAGGPIYEQYF
TRBD2,TRBV30,.,TRBJ2-1,TGTGCCTGGAGTGGGCTAGCGGGGCGGCAGTTCTTC,CAWSGLAGRQFF
.,TRBV9,few,TRBJ2-2,TGTGCCAGCAGCGTAGGTAGCTTGAACACCGGGGAGCTGTTTTTT,CASSVGSLNTGELFF
.,TRBV11-3,few,TRBJ2-6,TGTGCCAGCAGTGGAGGTCTCTCTGGGGCCAACGTCCTGACTTTC,CASSGGLSGANVLTF
TRBD2,TRBV2,.,TRBJ2-3,TGTGCCAGCAGTGAATCCGGGACTAGCGCAGATACGCAGTATTTT,CASSESGTSADTQYF
TRBD1,TRBV5-1,.,TRBJ1-4,TGCGCCAGCAGCTTGGCAGGGGGTTTTGAAAAACTGTTTTTT,CASSLAGGFEKLFF
.,TRBV6-5,.,TRBJ1-5,TGTGCCAGCAGTTACGCAGGCAATCAGCCCCAGCATTTT,CASSYAGNQPQHF
.,TRBV19,.,TRBJ2-7,TGTGCCAGTAGTCTGGCCGGGGGAGCCTACGAGCAGTACTTC,CASSLAGGAYEQYF
.,TRBV5-6,once,TRBJ2-1,TGTGCCAGCAGCTTACCCGGGAGAGGGGACAATGAGCAGTTCTTC,CASSLPGRGDNEQFF
TRBD2,TRBV5-4,.,TRBJ2-4,TGTGCCAGCAGCTTGGGGGGGGGACTAGCGGGGTCGAACATTCAGTACTTC,CASSLGGGLAGSNIQYF
.,TRBV9,once,TRBJ1-3,TGTGCCAGCAGCGACGGTCGCTCTGGAAACACCATATATTTT,CASSDGRSGNTIYF
TRBD1,TRBV7-9,once,TRBJ1-3,TGTGCCAGCAGCTTAGGACAGGGGGCTGGAAACACCATATATTTT,CASSLGQGAGNTIYF
TRBD2,TRBV4-2,once,TRBJ2-5,TGTGCCAGCAGCCAGCTGGGACTAGCGGAACAAGAGACCCAGTACTTC,CASSQLGLAEQETQYF
TRBD1,TRBV30,few,TRBJ2-5,TGTGCCTGGGACAGGGGGAGGGAGACCCAGTACTTC,CAWDRGRETQYF
.,TRBV2,.,TRBJ2-7,TGTGCCAGGGTAGGGGGAGTCGAGCAGTACTTC,CARVGGVEQYF
.,TRBV6-6,few,TRBJ1-1,TGTGCCAGCAGTACGACAACGATTTCGGCCGAAGCTTTCTTT,CASSTTTISAEAFF
.,TRBV4-3,.,TRBJ1-2,TGCGCCAGCAGCCAAGCCTACGTTGGGAGCGGCTATGGCTACACCTTC,CASSQAYVGSGYGYTF
.,TRBV5-1,.,TRBJ1-1,TGCGCCAGTGCTCAGGGCAGGGTGACTGAAGCTTTCTTT,CASAQGRVTEAFF
.,TRBV7-9,.,TRBJ1-2,TGTGCCAGCAGCTTATCTCCCGGTAACTATGGCTACACCTTC,CASSLSPGNYGYTF
TRBD2,TRBV4-1,.,TRBJ2-7,TGCGCCAGCAGCCAAGAAAGCGGGACTAGCGTTACCTACGAGCAGTACTTC,CASSQESGTSVTYEQYF
.,TRBV15,.,TRBJ1-2,TGTGCCACCAGCAGCGGAACAGGGCTTGGCTACACCTTC,CATSSGTGLGYTF
TRBD1,TRBV6-1,.,TRBJ2-5,TGTGCCAGCGGTGGACAGGGCCACCAAGAGACCCAGTACTTC,CASGGQGHQETQYF
TRBD2,TRBV9,few,TRBJ2-5,TGTGCCAGCAGCGTTAGCGGGGTAATATCCGAGACCCAGTACTTC,CASSVSGVISETQYF
TRBD2,TRBV28,.,TRBJ2-2,TGTGCCATACAGCGGGAGGTCACCGGGGAGCTGTTTTTT,CAIQREVTGELFF
.,TRBV28,.,TRBJ1-2,TGTGCCAGCAGGTCGGCGGGCCTAACCGGGACTCTGCGAGGCTACACCTTC,CASRSAGLTGTLRGYTF
.,TRBV9,.,TRBJ1-4,TGTGCCAGCAGCGTAGCTACCTTAGGGGCTAAACTGTTTTTT,CASSVATLGAKLFF
TRBD2,TRBV4-2,.,TRBJ2-1,TGTGCCAGCAGCCACCAGGCTAGCGGGAGGTATGAGCAGTTCTTC,CASSHQASGRYEQFF
TRBD1,TRBV4-3,few,TRBJ1-6,TGCGCCAGCAGCCAAGATCGCGGACAGGGCAATTCACCCCTCCACTTT,CASSQDRGQGNSPLHF
TRBD2,TRBV9,.,TRBJ2-1,TGTGCCAGCAGCGTAGTAGCGGGGGGGCCCGGCAATGAGCAGTTCTTC,CASSVVAGGPGNEQFF
TRBD1,TRBV7-9,once,TRBJ1-6,TGTGCCAGCAGCTTGGCAGGGGGAAGGTGGAATTCACCCCTCCACTTT,CASSLAGGRWNSPLHF
TRBD1,TRBV2,few,TRBJ2-2,TGTGCCAGCAAGGGACAGGGTGTCGGGGAGCTGTTTTTT,CASKGQGVGELFF
.,TRBV19,.,TRBJ2-7,TGTGCCAGTAATTCGCCGCAGTCCTACGAGCAGTACTTC,CASNSPQSYEQYF
.,TRBV2,.,TRBJ2-1,TGTGCCAGCGGGGGGAGATCGCGTGGGATTGAGCAGTTCTTC,CASGGRSRGIEQFF
.,TRBV7-3,.,TRBJ1-2,TGTGCCAGCAGCCCAAAGACAGGCTATGGCTACACCTTC,CASSPKTGYGYTF
.,TRBV19,.,TRBJ1-2,TGTGCCAGTAGTATAGATGGCAGGGTGGGCTATGGCTACACCTTC,CASSIDGRVGYGYTF
.,TRBV7-9,few,TRBJ2-3,TGTGCCAGCAGCTTACCGGCGGCCCACACAGATACGCAGTATTTT,CASSLPAAHTDTQYF